What follows are 13 T cell receptor beta chains derived from one specimen sequenced in a study of regulatory T cells in long-lasting Graves disease. Arm-PCR of CDR3 regions and iRepertoire HTBI primers were used to build TCR beta libraries. TCRdb redid the calling of the multiplex PCR reads with MiXCR, one entry per CDR3 protein. The sample lists around 480,000 distinct CDR3 sequences, more than 15% seen once, with 25% in the top ten. Time point specified: newly diagnosed GD, antithyroid drugs for less than 3 months. Following extraction of RNA from PBMCs, that RNA was used to make the TCR library. This sample also appeared in a second study, on T cells in Graves' hyperthyroidism and ophthalmopathy.

The sequences come from peripheral blood mononuclear cells (PBMCs), collected at new diagnosis, from a patient treated with antithyroid drugs. These receptors all come from a woman aged 35-65 years with Graves disease.

A note on this clonotype: A much larger clonotype is one base distant, so this may be a read error. This sequence joins TRBV11-2 and TRBJ2-5; TRBD1 aligns across 9 bases. This CDR3 contains 14 residues. Germline assignment: CDR1 SGHAT and CDR2 FQNNGV. CDR3 bases: TGTGCCAGCAGCTCCACAGGGGGCGCAGAGGCCCAGTACTTC. Amino acid sequence: CASSSTGGAEAQYF.

Concerning this clonotype itself: A read error may explain this, as a much larger clone is one base away. The gene calls are TRBV5-6 and TRBJ1-2; no reliable D call. In germline, CDR1 is SGHDT, CDR2 YYEEEE. V was clipped by 7 bases and J by 3 bases, with 13 bases between them. The CDR3 loop spans 13 amino acids. CDR3 amino acids: CASHRGDDYGYTF. The CDR3 nucleotides are TGTGCCAGCCACCGGGGAGACGACTATGGCTACACCTTC.

This clonotype was counted ten times or more. The gene calls are TRBV3-1 and TRBJ1-4; D is unresolved. Germline CDR1 and CDR2: LGHDT and YNNKEL (reference sequence). This CDR3 is built from 15 residues. Trimming stripped 1 base from V and 5 bases from J, with 11 bases between. The CDR3 protein is CASSQAQLTNEKLFF. Written as DNA, the CDR3 is TGTGCCAGCAGCCAAGCGCAGCTTACAAATGAAAAACTGTTTTTT. Full variable domain (missing parts from reference TRBV3-1 and TRBJ1-4): DTAVSQTPKYLVTQMGNDKSIKCEQNLGHDTMYWYKQDSKKFLKIMFSYNNKELIINETVPNRFSPKSPDKAHLNLHINSLELGDSAVYFCASSQAQLTNEKLFFGSGTQLSVL.

This clonotype was recorded at least ten times. The chain carries TRBV5-6 and TRBJ1-1; D not resolved. Trimming removed 4 bases at V and 5 bases at J, with 12 bases between. There are 13 residues in the CDR3. The germline V gene encodes CDR1 SGHDT and CDR2 YYEEEE. Written as DNA, the CDR3 is TGTGCCAGCAGCCCCCACATGAGTACTGAAGCTTTCTTT. It is translated as CASSPHMSTEAFF.

This chain links TRBV6-1 with TRBJ2-2; the match to TRBD2 covers 9 bases. Unmatched junction bases numbered 8, after V lost 2 bases and J lost 4 bases. The CDR3 has 17 amino acids. Germline assignment: CDR1 MNHNS and CDR2 SASEGT. This CDR3 reads CASSELGGGASTGELFF. The CDR3 nucleotides read TGTGCCAGCAGTGAACTCGGCGGGGGGGCATCCACCGGGGAGCTGTTTTTT.

This clonotype was seen at least ten times. This chain joins TRBV9 and TRBJ1-2; no reliable D call. The CDR3 runs 15 residues. Germline CDR1 reads SGDLS; CDR2 reads YYNGEE. Trimming removed 4 bases from V and 8 bases from J, with 21 bases in between. The CDR3 region is CASSSRRADHLGYTF. The CDR3 coding sequence is TGTGCCAGCAGCTCAAGGAGGGCGGACCATTTAGGCTACACCTTC.

This clonotype was counted a single time. The rearrangement uses TRBV5-6 and TRBJ2-6; 10 bases match TRBD1. CDR3 size: 22 residues. Germline CDR1 reads SGHDT; CDR2 reads YYEEEE. V lost 4 bases, J lost 0 bases, and 19 bases stayed unmatched. CDR3 in amino acids: CASSKGIRDRGRSLSGANVLTF. Written as DNA, the CDR3 is TGTGCCAGCAGCAAGGGCATTAGGGACAGGGGCCGAAGCCTCTCTGGGGCCAACGTCCTGACTTTC.

This clonotype showed up many times. The rearrangement links TRBV3-1 to TRBJ2-3; 14 bases align to TRBD2. The CDR3 totals 15 residues. Trimming cost V 3 bases and J 6 bases; bases outside gene matches: 2. The germline gives CDR1 LGHDT, CDR2 YNNKEL (reference sequence). CDR3 DNA sequence: TGTGCCAGCAGCCACAGGACTAGCGGGGGGGATACGCAGTATTTT. Its translation is CASSHRTSGGDTQYF.

V is TRBV7-9 and J is TRBJ2-7; D gene uncertain. Germline V gene sequence: CDR1 SEHNR, CDR2 FQNEAQ (reference sequence). The CDR3 loop spans 13 amino acids. V lost 1 base and J lost 6, with 10 bases in between. CDR3 region: CASSLGPSTEQYF. Here the CDR3 DNA reads TGTGCCAGCAGCTTAGGTCCTAGTACCGAGCAGTACTTC.

The chain is built from TRBV20-1 and TRBJ1-6; 12 bases line up with TRBD1. The length of the CDR3 is 17 residues. Losses at the gene ends were 6 bases for V and 4 bases for J; bases not matched to a gene: 10. CDR1 is DFQATT, CDR2 SNEGSKA, per germline (reference sequence). CDR3 bases: TGCAGTGCGACGGGACAGGGGGCCTTGGGATATAATTCACCCCTCCACTTT. Translated: CSATGQGALGYNSPLHF.

This chain joins TRBV14 and TRBJ1-5; a possible D gene is TRBD1 (5 bases). Between the trimmed V and J ends, which lost 1 base and 4 bases, there was a span of 17 bases. The V gene's germline CDR1 is SGHDN and CDR2 FVKESK. This CDR3 region has 17 residues. CDR3 DNA: TGTGCCAGCAGCCAAGGCGGGCCGGGACGGAAAAATCAGCCCCAGCATTTT. It is translated as CASSQGGPGRKNQPQHF.

There are many counts of this clonotype. The gene calls are TRBV4-1 and TRBJ1-1; possible D gene TRBD1, 6 bases. The germline gives CDR1 MGHRA, CDR2 YSYEKL. Trimming cost V 1 base and J 0 bases, with 12 bases left between them. The CDR3 has 16 amino acids. The CDR3 sequence is CASSQGRGGMNTEAFF. DNA of the CDR3: TGCGCCAGCAGCCAAGGCAGGGGTGGGATGAACACTGAAGCTTTCTTT.

On this clonotype itself: It may be a read error: a sequence one base away is much more abundant. The V call is TRBV10-3, the J call TRBJ2-3; no reliable D call. Germline V gene sequence: CDR1 ENHRY, CDR2 SYGVKD. The length of the CDR3 is 16 residues. CDR3 sequence reads: CATEPTLTSSTDAQYF. The CDR3 nucleotides read TGTGCCACCGAGCCGACATTGACCTCAAGCACAGATGCGCAGTATTTT.